Presented here are 29 T cell receptor beta chains from one specimen sequenced in a study of CD8+CD57+ T cells in acquired aplastic anemia (dated by TCRdb to the late 2010s). The sample was run on an Illumina HiSeq 2000. Genomic DNA served as template for TCR beta VDJ combination and CDR3 sequence profiling. The public sequencing data were trimmed at Q25 with fastp and processed into clonotypes with MiXCR by TCRdb, which kept only in-frame beta chains. Identical CDR3 proteins give one entry, which carries the most common genes and DNA. Recorded for this sample are 180,000 or so distinct CDR3 sequences; around 48% of them occurred a single time. Of the sample, 1.8% falls within the top ten clones. Patients chosen for sequencing had shown expansion of CD8+CD57+ cells by flow cytometry. Source material: sorted CD4+, CD8+, or CD8+CD57+ T cells (not recorded which) from PBMCs. Every receptor here comes from a human donor with aplastic anemia.

Worth noting for this clonotype: The junction differs from germline at one of its ends, possibly a read error. The chain uses TRBV7-2 and TRBJ2-5, with D perhaps TRBD2 (6 bases). The germline CDR1 and CDR2 sequences are SGHTA and FQGNSA. The CDR3 has 10 residues. The CDR3 nucleotides are TGTGCCAGCAGCTGGGGTCCTAGCGACTTC. It codes for CASSWGPSDF.

In DNA, the CDR3 is TGTGCCAGCAGCCGCAGGGTGGCCACAGATACGCAGTATTTT. As protein: CASSRRVATDTQYF. The chain employs TRBV7-9 and TRBJ2-3, with D maybe TRBD1 (5 bases). Trimming pared 5 bases from V and 2 bases from J, leaving 11 bases between. The CDR3 is 14 amino acids. In germline, CDR1 is SEHNR, CDR2 FQNEAQ (reference sequence).

This clonotype was observed a few times. The chain is built from TRBV3-1 and TRBJ1-1; TRBD1 is a possible D gene (5 bases). Germline V gene sequence: CDR1 LGHDT, CDR2 YNNKEL (reference sequence). CDR3 length: 16 amino acids. The V gene lost 0 bases and the J gene lost 2 bases, with 13 bases spanning the gap. The CDR3 coding sequence is TGTGCCAGCAGCCAAGATAACTTTGGGGCCAACACTGAAGCTTTCTTT. Translated, it gives CASSQDNFGANTEAFF.

The chain recombines TRBV2 with TRBJ1-5; D might be TRBD1 (5 bases). Trimming took 1 base from V and 0 from J, leaving 7 bases between them. This CDR3 has 15 residues. Germline values: CDR1 SNHLY, CDR2 FYNNEI. CDR3 residues: CASSEGTISNQPQHF. The CDR3 coding sequence is TGTGCCAGCAGTGAAGGGACAATTAGCAATCAGCCCCAGCATTTT.

This chain links TRBV10-3 with TRBJ2-5, with D possibly matching TRBD2 (6 bases). V lost 6 bases and J lost 1, with 9 bases in between. Germline CDR1 ENHRY, CDR2 SYGVKD. This CDR3 comprises 13 residues. The CDR3 nucleotides are TGTGCCATCAGGGAGGGAACCCAAGAGACCCAGTACTTC. Amino acids: CAIREGTQETQYF.

With regard to this clonotype: The conserved final phenylalanine or tryptophan is absent from the CDR3, which likely points to a read error. The CDR3 is CASSLQGREKLFC. The CDR3 DNA reads TGTGCCAGCAGTCTTCAGGGTCGAGAAAAACTGTTTTGT. This chain connects TRBV27 to TRBJ1-4, with D possibly being TRBD1 (5 bases). The CDR3 runs 13 residues. The ends were cut back, 5 bases at V and 8 bases at J, with 12 bases in the middle. Germline-derived CDR1 and CDR2 are MNHEY and SMNVEV (reference sequence).

This sequence joins TRBV7-6 and TRBJ2-3, with D maybe TRBD1 (6 bases). Germline lookup yields CDR1 SGHVS and CDR2 FNYEAQ. Trimming shortened V by 4 bases and J by 0 bases, and 11 bases separated the two germline ends. The CDR3 is 15 residues long. Written as DNA, the CDR3 is TGTGCCAGCAGCTCCACAGGGCTAAGCACAGATACGCAGTATTTT. Encoded protein: CASSSTGLSTDTQYF. Combining the CDR3 with reference TRBV7-6 and TRBJ2-3 gives the whole variable domain GAGVSQSPRYKVTKRGQDVALRCDPISGHVSLYWYRQALGQGPEFLTYFNYEAQQDKSGLPNDRFSAERPEGSISTLTIQRTEQRDSAMYRCASSSTGLSTDTQYFGPGTRLTVL.

The genes are TRBV27 and TRBJ2-1; unclear D gene. Germline V lookup: CDR1 MNHEY, CDR2 SMNVEV (reference sequence). The CDR3 contains 14 residues. V was trimmed by 5 bases and J by 6 bases, leaving 14 bases between them. The CDR3 coding sequence is TGTGCCAGCAGTCCTGAACTACTTATCAATGAGCAGTTCTTC. Protein sequence: CASSPELLINEQFF.

The sample holds a few counts of this clonotype. This chain links TRBV2 with TRBJ1-3, with D possibly matching TRBD1 (5 bases). CDR1 and CDR2 (germline): SNHLY, FYNNEI. The CDR3 covers 14 residues. The V end was cut by 4 bases, the J end by 0 bases, with 7 bases between. DNA for the CDR3: TGTGCCAGCAGTGGGACACTCTCTGGAAACACCATATATTTT. Translation: CASSGTLSGNTIYF.

The genes are TRBV20-1 and TRBJ2-3, with D unclear. CDR3 length equals 9 residues. Trimming cost V 6 bases and J 3 bases, with 1 base left between them. Germline V gives CDR1 DFQATT, CDR2 SNEGSKA (reference sequence). CDR3 nucleotides: TGCAGTGCGACAGATACGCAGTATTTT. This encodes CSATDTQYF.

This clonotype showed up many times. This sequence joins TRBV6-1 and TRBJ2-7; D possibly corresponds to TRBD1 (5 bases). Germline assignment: CDR1 MNHNS and CDR2 SASEGT. Trimming took off 6 bases at V and 3 bases at J, with 12 bases between the two ends. This CDR3 spans 13 amino acids. The chain's CDR3 is CASRPDRDYEQYF. As DNA, the CDR3 is TGTGCCAGCAGACCCGACAGAGACTACGAGCAGTACTTC.

This sequence joins TRBV2 and TRBJ2-7; no firm D call. Per the germline V gene, CDR1 is SNHLY and CDR2 is FYNNEI. V dropped 5 bases and J dropped 1 base, with 9 bases sitting between them. CDR3 size: 13 residues. For the CDR3, the DNA is TGTGCCAGCAGTTCTAGGACGTCCTACGAGCAGTACTTC. Translation gives CASSSRTSYEQYF.

The chain uses TRBV24-1 and TRBJ2-2, with D perhaps matching TRBD1 (5 bases). The germline V gene encodes CDR1 KGHDR and CDR2 SFDVKD. Trimming took 7 bases from V and 2 from J, leaving 10 bases between them. The CDR3 extends over 14 amino acids. CDR3 region: CATSQTANTGELFF. The CDR3 DNA reads as TGTGCCACCAGCCAGACAGCCAACACCGGGGAGCTGTTTTTT.

Remarks on this clonotype: Possible read error: a much larger clone is one base away. This likely comes from a read error, as the CDR3 has no conserved phenylalanine or tryptophan at its end. The V call is TRBV12-3 or TRBV12-4, the J call TRBJ1-5; 10 nucleotides agree with TRBD1. The J segment lost 4 bases and the V segment lost 7 bases, leaving 4 bases of the junction unmatched. This CDR3 spans 14 amino acids. CDR3 amino acids: CASTRTGGNQPQHL. The CDR3 region has the DNA TGTGCCAGCACTCGGACAGGGGGGAATCAGCCCCAGCATCTT.

The rearrangement links TRBV25-1 to TRBJ1-6; D is undetermined. This CDR3 comprises 17 residues. In germline, CDR1 is MGHDK, CDR2 SYGVNS. Deletions cut 0 bases from V and 9 bases from J, with 18 bases between. The CDR3 DNA is TGTGCCAGCAGTGAATATCTTGGGGTGGCGGGGATTTCACCCCTCCACTTT. Residues: CASSEYLGVAGISPLHF.

The chain carries TRBV7-3 and TRBJ2-1; no clear D. V gave up 4 bases and J gave up 9 bases, with 22 bases separating them. The V gene's germline CDR1 is SGHTA and CDR2 FQGTGA. The CDR3 has 16 amino acids. The CDR3 here is CASSSPGPILDTEQFF. DNA of the CDR3: TGTGCCAGCAGCTCCCCCGGGCCCATTTTAGACACTGAGCAGTTCTTC.

The chain employs TRBV7-3 and TRBJ2-6; D is possibly TRBD1 (5 bases). The ends were cut back, 8 bases at V and 0 bases at J, with 11 bases in the middle. Germline assignment: CDR1 SGHTA and CDR2 FQGTGA. The CDR3 extends over 15 amino acids. CDR3 nucleotide sequence: TGTGCCAGCGGAAACAGGTTCTCTGGGGCCAACGTCCTGACTTTC. Translation gives CASGNRFSGANVLTF. Variable domain in full (rest from reference TRBV7-3 and TRBJ2-6): GAGVSQTPSNKVTEKGKYVELRCDPISGHTALYWYRQSLGQGPEFLIYFQGTGAADDSGLPNDRFFAVRPEGSVSTLKIQRTERGDSAVYLCASGNRFSGANVLTFGAGSRLTVL.

The rearrangement uses TRBV29-1 and TRBJ2-7, with TRBD1 matching over 9 bases. The ends lost 4 bases at V and 8 bases at J; junction bases unmatched: 12. CDR1 is SQVTM, CDR2 ANQGSEA, per germline. The CDR3 loop spans 14 amino acids. The CDR3 DNA is TGCAGCGTTGGACAGGGGGAGGGTCAGCCCCAGCAGTACTTC. Translation: CSVGQGEGQPQQYF.

With respect to this clonotype: One end of the junction does not line up with germline, which may come from a read error. J is TRBJ1-1 and V is TRBV7-9, with a weak D call TRBD1 (6 bases). This CDR3 has 16 residues. Looked up from germline, CDR1 is SEHNR and CDR2 is FQNEAQ (reference sequence). The CDR3 sequence is CASSQDPTGSRAEAFF. The CDR3 DNA reads as TGTGCCAGCAGCCAAGACCCTACAGGGAGTAGGGCTGAGGCTTTCTTT. The complete variable domain, with remaining parts taken from reference TRBV7-9 and TRBJ1-1, reads DTGVSQNPRHKITKRGQNVTFRCDPISEHNRLYWYRQTLGQGPEFLTYFQNEAQLEKSRLLSDRFSAERPKGSFSTLEIQRTEQGDSAMYLCASSQDPTGSRAEAFFGQGTRLTVV.

There are many counts of this clonotype. The chain couples TRBV6-1 to TRBJ1-4; D uncertain. Germline V CDR1 and CDR2: MNHNS, SASEGT. The CDR3 totals 11 residues. V lost 6 bases, J lost 10 bases, and 9 bases lay in between. The CDR3, as DNA: TGTGCCAGCAGCCGGGGTGGAAAACTGTTTTTT. Translated: CASSRGGKLFF.

This clonotype was counted many times. The chain has TRBV7-2 and TRBJ2-7; 7 bases match TRBD2. The V segment lost 1 base and the J segment 3 bases; nucleotides outside the gene matches: 6. Germline CDR1 and CDR2: SGHTA and FQGNSA. The CDR3 runs 15 residues. CDR3 DNA sequence: TGTGCCAGCAGCTTAGGCCGGGGGGTGGACTACGAGCAGTACTTC. This sequence encodes CASSLGRGVDYEQYF.

The chain recombines TRBV29-1 with TRBJ2-5; TRBD2 aligns across 8 bases. The germline CDR1 and CDR2 sequences are SQVTM and ANQGSEA. The CDR3 runs to 13 residues. CDR3 sequence: CSPGLALLETQYF. CDR3 sequence (DNA): TGCAGTCCTGGACTAGCTCTTCTGGAGACCCAGTACTTC. The complete variable domain, with remaining parts taken from reference TRBV29-1 and TRBJ2-5, reads SAVISQKPSRDICQRGTSLTIQCQVDSQVTMMFWYRQQPGQSLTLIATANQGSEATYESGFVIDKFPISRPNLTFSTLTVSNMSPEDSSIYLCSPGLALLETQYFGPGTRLLVL.

This clonotype appeared once. This may arise from a read error, as a much more abundant clone is one base away. The CDR3 DNA is TGTGCCAGCAGCACACCTAGGGGGGGAGACAATGAGCAGTACTTC. Its protein product is CASSTPRGGDNEQYF. The chain is built from TRBV4-2 and TRBJ2-5; D is possibly TRBD2 (7 bases). Trimming cost V 5 bases and J 11 bases, with 24 bases left between them. CDR3 length: 15 residues. The V gene's germline CDR1 is LGHNA and CDR2 YNFKEQ.

This clonotype occurred once. The chain combines TRBV19 with TRBJ2-5, with 8 bases identical to TRBD1. With V trimmed by 7 bases and J by 5 bases, 6 bases remained unmatched. The length of the CDR3 is 13 residues. CDR1 is LNHDA, CDR2 SQIVND, per germline (reference sequence). CDR3 protein: CASTRQGSETQYF. Here the CDR3 DNA reads TGTGCCAGTACAAGACAGGGGAGTGAGACCCAGTACTTC. The whole variable domain, filled in from reference TRBV19 and TRBJ2-5, reads DGGITQSPKYLFRKEGQNVTLSCEQNLNHDAMYWYRQDPGQGLRLIYYSQIVNDFQKGDIAEGYSVSREKKESFPLTVTSAQKNPTAFYLCASTRQGSETQYFGPGTRLLVL.

This rearrangement joins TRBV28 to TRBJ1-4; D might be TRBD1 (6 bases). V was shortened by 6 bases and J by 2 bases, with 10 bases between the two germline ends. The CDR3 runs 14 residues. From germline, CDR1 is MDHEN and CDR2 SYDVKM. This chain's CDR3 is CASREQGTNEKLFF. The CDR3 DNA sequence: TGTGCCAGCAGAGAACAGGGTACTAATGAAAAACTGTTTTTT.

This clonotype was picked up many times. The chain couples TRBV20-1 to TRBJ2-6; 8 bases match TRBD1. V dropped 6 bases and J dropped 2; count of bases not matched to a gene: 0. Germline values: CDR1 DFQATT, CDR2 SNEGSKA (reference sequence). The CDR3 sequence is 13 residues long. CDR3 sequence (DNA): TGCAGTGCGACAGGGGCTGGGGCCAACGTCCTGACTTTC. It translates to CSATGAGANVLTF.

A note on this clonotype: At one of its ends the junction is not consistent with the germline gene, which may arise from a read error. This chain joins TRBV7-7 and TRBJ1-1; 10 bases are a match to TRBD1. Per germline, CDR1 SSHAT and CDR2 FNYEAQ (reference sequence). CDR3 length equals 13 residues. Written as DNA, the CDR3 is TGTGCTAGCAGCCCCGGGACAGGGGAACTTGCTCTCTTT. Translating gives CASSPGTGELALF.

This rearrangement joins TRBV29-1 to TRBJ1-4, with 11 bases that match TRBD1. The CDR3 is 14 amino acids. Per the germline V gene, CDR1 is SQVTM and CDR2 is ANQGSEA. Germline trimming cut 7 bases from V and 0 bases from J; bases unmatched to any gene: 1. CDR3 coding DNA: TGCAGCGCGGGACAGGGGGCAACTAATGAAAAACTGTTTTTT. Protein product: CSAGQGATNEKLFF.

This clonotype showed up just a few times. A much larger clone sits a single nucleotide away, making a read error possible. The chain uses TRBV20-1 and TRBJ2-2; D unclear. V was clipped by 3 bases and J by 6 bases, with 8 bases between them. The CDR3 is 12 amino acids. Germline values: CDR1 DFQATT, CDR2 SNEGSKA (reference sequence). The CDR3 coding sequence is TGCAGTGCTAGTGTAGGCCCCGGGGAGCTGTTTTTT. This translates into CSASVGPGELFF.